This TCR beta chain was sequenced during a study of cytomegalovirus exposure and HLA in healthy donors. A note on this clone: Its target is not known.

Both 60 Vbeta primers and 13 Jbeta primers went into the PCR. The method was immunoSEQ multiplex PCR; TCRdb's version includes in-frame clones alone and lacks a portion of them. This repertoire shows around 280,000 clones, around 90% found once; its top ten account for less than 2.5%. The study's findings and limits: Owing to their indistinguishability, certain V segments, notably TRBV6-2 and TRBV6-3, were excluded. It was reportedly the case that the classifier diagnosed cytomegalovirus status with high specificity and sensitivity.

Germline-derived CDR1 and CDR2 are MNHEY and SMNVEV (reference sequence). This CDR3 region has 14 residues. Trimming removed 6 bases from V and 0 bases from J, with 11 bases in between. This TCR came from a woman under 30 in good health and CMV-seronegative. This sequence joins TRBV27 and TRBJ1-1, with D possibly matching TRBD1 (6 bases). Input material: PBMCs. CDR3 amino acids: CASSSRGLNTEAFF. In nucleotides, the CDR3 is TGTGCCAGCAGCTCCAGGGGACTGAACACTGAAGCTTTCTTT.